This entry features one T cell receptor (beta chain) sequence. These data are taken from a study of blood T cell repertoires in COVID-19. The overall study: The United States, Italy and Spain provided the acute and convalescent COVID-19 samples. PBMCs, B-cell-depleted T cells, or T cells provided the cDNA or gDNA that made up the material.

This CDR3 region has 15 residues. The V and J ends lost 8 bases and 4 bases respectively, with 15 bases between them. Germline CDR1 is MNHNY and CDR2 is SVGAGI (reference sequence). In the original analysis: Amplification with reference gene primers provided the estimates of nucleated cell counts. Profiled with immunoSEQ multiplex PCR; TCRdb holds only in-frame clones, not every one. V and J calls and clone size are as listed in that table; D and trimming were resolved from the DNA. The table lists 200,000 to 300,000 clones, under 90% of them singletons, with around 4% in the top ten. This chain uses TRBV6-6 with TRBJ1-6; D remains unclear. Sequencing was performed on peripheral blood. This receptor was identified in a man aged 60-69 years with acute or convalescent COVID-19. CDR3 sequence reads: CASSKTNFYNSPLHF. In DNA, the CDR3 is TGTGCCAGCTCCAAGACAAACTTTTATAATTCACCCCTCCACTTT.